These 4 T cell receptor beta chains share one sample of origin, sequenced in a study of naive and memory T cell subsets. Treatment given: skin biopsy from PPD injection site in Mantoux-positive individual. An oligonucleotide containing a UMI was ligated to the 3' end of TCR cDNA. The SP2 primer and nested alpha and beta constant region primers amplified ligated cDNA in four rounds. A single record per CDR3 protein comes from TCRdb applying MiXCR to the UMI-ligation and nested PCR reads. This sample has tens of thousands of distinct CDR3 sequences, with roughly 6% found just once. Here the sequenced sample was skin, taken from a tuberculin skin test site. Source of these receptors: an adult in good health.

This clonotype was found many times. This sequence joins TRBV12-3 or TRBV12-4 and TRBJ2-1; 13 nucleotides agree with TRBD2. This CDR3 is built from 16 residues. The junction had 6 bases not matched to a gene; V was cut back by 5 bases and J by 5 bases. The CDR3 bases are TGTGCCAGCAGTCCTCGGACTAGCGGGAGCAACAATGAGCAGTTCTTC. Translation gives CASSPRTSGSNNEQFF.

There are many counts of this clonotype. The CDR3 nucleotides are TGTGCCAGCAGTTATTCGGAATCGGGGGATCCCCAGCATTTT. Translation gives CASSYSESGDPQHF. J is TRBJ1-5 and V is TRBV6-6, with D maybe TRBD1 (5 bases). The CDR3 extends over 14 amino acids. Deletions cut 3 bases from V and 10 bases from J, with 16 bases between. The V gene's germline CDR1 is MNHNY and CDR2 SVGAGI (reference sequence).

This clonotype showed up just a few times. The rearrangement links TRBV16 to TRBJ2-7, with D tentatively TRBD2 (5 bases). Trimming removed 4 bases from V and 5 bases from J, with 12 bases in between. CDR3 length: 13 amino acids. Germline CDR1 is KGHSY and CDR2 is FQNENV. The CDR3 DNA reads TGTGCCAGCAGCCCAACACTAGTGAACGAGCAGTACTTC. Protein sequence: CASSPTLVNEQYF.

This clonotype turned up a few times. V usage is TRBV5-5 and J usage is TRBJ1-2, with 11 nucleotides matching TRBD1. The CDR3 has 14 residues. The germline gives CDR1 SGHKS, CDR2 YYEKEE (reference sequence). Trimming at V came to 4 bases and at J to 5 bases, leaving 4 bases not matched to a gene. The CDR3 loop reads CASSLDRGLYGYTF. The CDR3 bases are TGTGCCAGCAGCCTGGACAGGGGGCTTTATGGCTACACCTTC.